This TCR beta chain was sequenced in a study of OX40 agonist ivuxolimab in advanced cancers. Study as a whole: The patients received ivuxolimab by intravenous route every 2 weeks at 0.01 to 10 mg/kg.

Produced via immunoSEQ multiplex PCR; TCRdb's table is partial and in-frame only. The table has roughly 86,000 clones, roughly 90% seen once; the top ten hold 0.9% to 1.2%. Trimming shortened V by 2 bases and J by 4 bases, and 11 bases separated the two germline ends. The CDR3 is 14 amino acids. The V gene's germline CDR1 is MNHEY and CDR2 SVGAGI. Baseline was the first blood sampling point, followed by cycle 4 day 1 and cycle 7 day 1. This clone was seen only once. The TCR originated in an adult with an advanced solid tumor such as melanoma, head and neck, liver or kidney cancer. V and J are TRBV6-5 and TRBJ2-5; TRBD2 is a possible D gene (6 bases). The sample in question was CD4+ or CD8+ T cells sorted from blood, obtained in a trial of the OX40 agonist ivuxolimab. The CDR3 DNA reads as TGTGCCAGCAGTTACACCGGGAGTGCAGAGACCCAGTACTTC. It translates to CASSYTGSAETQYF.